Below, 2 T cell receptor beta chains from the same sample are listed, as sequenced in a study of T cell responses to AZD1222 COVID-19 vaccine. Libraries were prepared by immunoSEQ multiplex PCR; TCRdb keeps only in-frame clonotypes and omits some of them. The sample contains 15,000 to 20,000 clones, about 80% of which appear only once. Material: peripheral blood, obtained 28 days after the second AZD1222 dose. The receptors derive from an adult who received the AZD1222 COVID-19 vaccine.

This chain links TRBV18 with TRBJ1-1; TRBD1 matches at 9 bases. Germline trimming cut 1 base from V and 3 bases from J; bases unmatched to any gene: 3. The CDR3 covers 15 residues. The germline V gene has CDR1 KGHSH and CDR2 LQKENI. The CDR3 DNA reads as TGTGCCAGCTCACCACAAAGGACAGGGGACACTGAAGCTTTCTTT. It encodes CASSPQRTGDTEAFF. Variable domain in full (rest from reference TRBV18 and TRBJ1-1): NAGVMQNPRHLVRRRGQEARLRCSPMKGHSHVYWYRQLPEEGLKFMVYLQKENIIDESGMPKERFSAEFPKEGPSILRIQQVVRGDSAAYFCASSPQRTGDTEAFFGQGTRLTVV.

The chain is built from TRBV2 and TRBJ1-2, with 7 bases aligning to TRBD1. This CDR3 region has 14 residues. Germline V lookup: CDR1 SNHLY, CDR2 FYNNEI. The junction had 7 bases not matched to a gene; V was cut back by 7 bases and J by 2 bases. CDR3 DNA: TGTGCCAGCACCGGGACAGCCGGAAACTATGGCTACACCTTC. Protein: CASTGTAGNYGYTF.